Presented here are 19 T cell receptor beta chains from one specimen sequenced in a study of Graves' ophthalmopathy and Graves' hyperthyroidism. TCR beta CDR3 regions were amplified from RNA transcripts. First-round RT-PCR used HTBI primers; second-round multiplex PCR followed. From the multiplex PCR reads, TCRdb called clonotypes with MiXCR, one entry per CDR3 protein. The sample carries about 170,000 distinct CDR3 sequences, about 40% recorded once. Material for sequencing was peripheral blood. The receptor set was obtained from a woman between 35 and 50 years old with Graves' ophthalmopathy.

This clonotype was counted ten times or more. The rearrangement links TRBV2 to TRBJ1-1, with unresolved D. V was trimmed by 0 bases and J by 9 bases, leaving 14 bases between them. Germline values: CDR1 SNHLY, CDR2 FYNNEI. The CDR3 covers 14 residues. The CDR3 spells CASSEAVKGGKAFF. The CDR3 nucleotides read TGTGCCAGCAGTGAAGCGGTCAAGGGCGGAAAAGCTTTCTTT.

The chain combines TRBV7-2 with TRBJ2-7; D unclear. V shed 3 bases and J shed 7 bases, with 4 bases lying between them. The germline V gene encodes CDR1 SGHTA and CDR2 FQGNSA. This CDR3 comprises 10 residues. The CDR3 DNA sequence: TGTGCCAGCAGCTTGAGTGAGCAGTACTTC. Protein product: CASSLSEQYF.

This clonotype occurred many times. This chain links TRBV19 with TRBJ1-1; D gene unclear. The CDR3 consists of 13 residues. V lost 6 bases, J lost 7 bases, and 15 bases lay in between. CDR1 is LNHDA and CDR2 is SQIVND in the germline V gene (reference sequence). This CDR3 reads CASRRAPRDEAFF. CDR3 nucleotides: TGTGCCAGTAGAAGGGCGCCAAGGGATGAAGCTTTCTTT.

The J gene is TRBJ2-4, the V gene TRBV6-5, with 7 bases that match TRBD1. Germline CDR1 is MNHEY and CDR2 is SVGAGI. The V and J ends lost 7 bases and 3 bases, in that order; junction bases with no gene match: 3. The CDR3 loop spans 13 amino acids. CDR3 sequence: CASKDRSKNIQYF. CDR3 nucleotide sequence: TGTGCCAGCAAGGACAGGAGCAAAAACATTCAGTACTTC.

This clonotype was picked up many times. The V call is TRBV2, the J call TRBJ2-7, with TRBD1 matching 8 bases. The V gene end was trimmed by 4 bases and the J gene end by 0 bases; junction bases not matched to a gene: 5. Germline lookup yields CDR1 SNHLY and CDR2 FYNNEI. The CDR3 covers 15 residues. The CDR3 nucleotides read TGTGCCAGCAGTGGGACAGGGTTTAACTCCTACGAGCAGTACTTC. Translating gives CASSGTGFNSYEQYF.

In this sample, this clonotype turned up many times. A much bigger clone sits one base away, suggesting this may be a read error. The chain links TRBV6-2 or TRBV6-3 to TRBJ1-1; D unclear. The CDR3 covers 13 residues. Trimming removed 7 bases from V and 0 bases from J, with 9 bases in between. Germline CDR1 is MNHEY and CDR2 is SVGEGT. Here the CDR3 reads CASTGNLNTEAFF. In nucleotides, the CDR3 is TGTGCCAGCACAGGCAACTTGAACACTGAAGCTTTCTTT.

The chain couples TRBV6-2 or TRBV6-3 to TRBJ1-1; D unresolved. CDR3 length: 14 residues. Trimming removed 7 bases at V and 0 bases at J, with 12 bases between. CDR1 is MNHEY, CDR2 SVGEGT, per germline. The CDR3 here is CASISRRMNTEAFF. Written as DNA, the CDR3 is TGTGCCAGCATTTCCCGGCGGATGAACACTGAAGCTTTCTTT.

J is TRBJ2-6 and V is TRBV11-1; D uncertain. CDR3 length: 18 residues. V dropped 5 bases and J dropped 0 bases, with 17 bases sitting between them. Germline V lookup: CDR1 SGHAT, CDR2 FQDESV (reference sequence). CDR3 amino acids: CASSVPGDGFSGANVLTF. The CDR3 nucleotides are TGTGCCAGCAGCGTTCCGGGTGACGGTTTCTCTGGGGCCAACGTCCTGACTTTC.

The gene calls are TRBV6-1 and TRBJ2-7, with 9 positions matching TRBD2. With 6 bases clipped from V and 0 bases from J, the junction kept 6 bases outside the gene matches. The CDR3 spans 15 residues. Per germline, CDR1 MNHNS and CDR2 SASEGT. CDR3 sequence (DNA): TGTGCCAGCAGCCATCCGGGACTAGCCTCCTACGAGCAGTACTTC. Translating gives CASSHPGLASYEQYF.

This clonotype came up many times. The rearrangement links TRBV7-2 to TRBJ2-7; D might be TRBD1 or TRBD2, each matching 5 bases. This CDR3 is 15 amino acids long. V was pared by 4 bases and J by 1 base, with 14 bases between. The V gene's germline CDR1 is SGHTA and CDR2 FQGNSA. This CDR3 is CASSSDRDPSYEQYF. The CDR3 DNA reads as TGTGCCAGCAGCTCGGACCGGGACCCGTCCTACGAGCAGTACTTC.

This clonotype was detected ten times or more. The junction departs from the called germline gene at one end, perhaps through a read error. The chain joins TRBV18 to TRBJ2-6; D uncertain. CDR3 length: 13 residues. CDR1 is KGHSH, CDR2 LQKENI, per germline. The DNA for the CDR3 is TGTGCCAGCTCACCAGGTGGGGTCAACGTCCTGACTTTC. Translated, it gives CASSPGGVNVLTF. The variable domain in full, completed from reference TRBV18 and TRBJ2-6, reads NAGVMQNPRHLVRRRGQEARLRCSPMKGHSHVYWYRQLPEEGLKFMVYLQKENIIDESGMPKERFSAEFPKEGPSILRIQQVVRGDSAAYFCASSPGGVNVLTFGAGSRLTVL.

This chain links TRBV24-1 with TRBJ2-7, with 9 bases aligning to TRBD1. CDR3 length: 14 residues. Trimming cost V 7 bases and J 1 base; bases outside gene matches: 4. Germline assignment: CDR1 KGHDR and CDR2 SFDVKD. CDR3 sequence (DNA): TGTGCCACCAGCGACAGGGGGAGGTCCTACGAGCAGTACTTC. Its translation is CATSDRGRSYEQYF.

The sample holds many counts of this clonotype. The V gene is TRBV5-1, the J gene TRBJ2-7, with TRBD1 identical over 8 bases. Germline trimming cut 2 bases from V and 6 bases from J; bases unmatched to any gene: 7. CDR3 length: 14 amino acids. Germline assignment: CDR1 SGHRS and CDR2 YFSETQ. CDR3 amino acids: CASSFHGQGIEQYF. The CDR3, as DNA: TGCGCCAGCAGCTTCCACGGACAGGGCATCGAGCAGTACTTC.

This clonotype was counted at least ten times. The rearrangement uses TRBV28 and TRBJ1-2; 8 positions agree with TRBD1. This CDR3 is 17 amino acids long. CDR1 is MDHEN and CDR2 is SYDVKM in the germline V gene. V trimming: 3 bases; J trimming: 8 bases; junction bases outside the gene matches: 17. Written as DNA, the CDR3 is TGTGCCAGCAGTTTTATCGGCAGGGGGCCTCCTTTGGGGGGCTACACCTTC. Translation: CASSFIGRGPPLGGYTF.

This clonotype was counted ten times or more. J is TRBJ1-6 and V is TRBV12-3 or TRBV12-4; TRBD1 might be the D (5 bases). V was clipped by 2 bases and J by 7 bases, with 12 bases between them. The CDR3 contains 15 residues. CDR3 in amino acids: CASSLRGGGNSPLHF. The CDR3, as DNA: TGTGCCAGCAGTTTAAGGGGCGGGGGGAATTCACCCCTCCACTTT.

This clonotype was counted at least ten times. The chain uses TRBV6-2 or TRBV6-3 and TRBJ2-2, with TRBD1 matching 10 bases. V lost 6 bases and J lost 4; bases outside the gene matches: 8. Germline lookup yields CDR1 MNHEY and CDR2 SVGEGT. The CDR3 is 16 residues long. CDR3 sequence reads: CASRFFGTGVTGELFF. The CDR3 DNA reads TGTGCCAGCAGATTTTTTGGGACAGGGGTCACCGGGGAGCTGTTTTTT.

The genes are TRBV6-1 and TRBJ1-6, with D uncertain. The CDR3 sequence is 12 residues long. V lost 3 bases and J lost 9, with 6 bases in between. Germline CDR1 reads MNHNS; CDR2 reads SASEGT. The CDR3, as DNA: TGTGCCAGCAGTGACACGGTTTCACCCCTCCACTTT. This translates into CASSDTVSPLHF.

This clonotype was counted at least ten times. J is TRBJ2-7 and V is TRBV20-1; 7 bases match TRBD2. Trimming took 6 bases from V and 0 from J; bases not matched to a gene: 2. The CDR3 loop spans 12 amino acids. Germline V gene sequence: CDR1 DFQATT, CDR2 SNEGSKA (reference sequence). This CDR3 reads CSARGSSYEQYF. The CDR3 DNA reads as TGCAGTGCCCGCGGGAGCTCCTACGAGCAGTACTTC.

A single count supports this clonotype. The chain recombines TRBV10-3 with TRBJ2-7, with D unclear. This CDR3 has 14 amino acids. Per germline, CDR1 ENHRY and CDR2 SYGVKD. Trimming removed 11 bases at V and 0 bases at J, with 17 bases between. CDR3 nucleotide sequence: TGTGCCTCCCACCCCGGCAGCGTCTCCTACGAGCAGTACTTC. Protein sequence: CASHPGSVSYEQYF.